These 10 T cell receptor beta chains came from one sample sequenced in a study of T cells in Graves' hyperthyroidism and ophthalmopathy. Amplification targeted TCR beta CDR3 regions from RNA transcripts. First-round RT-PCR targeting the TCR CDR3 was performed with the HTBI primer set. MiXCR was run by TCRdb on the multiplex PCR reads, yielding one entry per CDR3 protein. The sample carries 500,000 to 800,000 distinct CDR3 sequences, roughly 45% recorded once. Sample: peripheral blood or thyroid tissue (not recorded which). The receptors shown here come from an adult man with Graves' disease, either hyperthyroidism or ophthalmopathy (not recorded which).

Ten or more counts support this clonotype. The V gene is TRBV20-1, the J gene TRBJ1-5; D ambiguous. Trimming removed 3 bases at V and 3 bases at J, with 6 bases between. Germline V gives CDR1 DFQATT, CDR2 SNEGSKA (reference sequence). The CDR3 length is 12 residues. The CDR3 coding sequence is TGCAGTGCTAGCAAGTTCAATCAGCCCCAGCATTTT. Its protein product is CSASKFNQPQHF.

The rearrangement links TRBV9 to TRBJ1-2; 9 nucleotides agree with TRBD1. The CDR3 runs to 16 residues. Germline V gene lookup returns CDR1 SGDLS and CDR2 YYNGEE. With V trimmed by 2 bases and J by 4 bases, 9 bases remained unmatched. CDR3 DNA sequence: TGTGCCAGCAGCGTTTCCGGGACAGGGTTTGCCTATGGCTACACCTTC. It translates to CASSVSGTGFAYGYTF.

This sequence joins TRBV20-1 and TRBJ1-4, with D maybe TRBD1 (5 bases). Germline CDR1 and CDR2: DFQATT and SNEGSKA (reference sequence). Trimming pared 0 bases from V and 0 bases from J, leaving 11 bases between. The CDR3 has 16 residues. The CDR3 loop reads CSARDFRQPTNEKLFF. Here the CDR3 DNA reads TGCAGTGCTAGAGATTTCAGACAGCCAACTAATGAAAAACTGTTTTTT.

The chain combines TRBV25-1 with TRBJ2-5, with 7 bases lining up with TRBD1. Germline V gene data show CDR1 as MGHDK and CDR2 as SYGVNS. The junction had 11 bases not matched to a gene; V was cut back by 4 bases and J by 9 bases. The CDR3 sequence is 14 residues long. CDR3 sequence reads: CASSGGGDNQPQYF. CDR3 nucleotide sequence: TGTGCCAGCAGTGGAGGGGGCGACAATCAGCCCCAGTACTTC.

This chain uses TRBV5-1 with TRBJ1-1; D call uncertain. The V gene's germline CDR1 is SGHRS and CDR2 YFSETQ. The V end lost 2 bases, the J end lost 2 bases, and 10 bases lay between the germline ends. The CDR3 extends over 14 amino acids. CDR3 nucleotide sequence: TGCGCCAGCAGCTTCAAGTCTCTCAACACTGAAGCTTTCTTT. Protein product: CASSFKSLNTEAFF.

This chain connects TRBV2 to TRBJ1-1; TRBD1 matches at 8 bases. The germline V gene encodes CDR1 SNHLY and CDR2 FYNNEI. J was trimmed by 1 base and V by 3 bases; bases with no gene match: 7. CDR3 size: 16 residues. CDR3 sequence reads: CASSDSGGGRNTEAFF. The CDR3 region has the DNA TGTGCCAGCAGTGACTCAGGGGGCGGAAGGAACACTGAAGCTTTCTTT.

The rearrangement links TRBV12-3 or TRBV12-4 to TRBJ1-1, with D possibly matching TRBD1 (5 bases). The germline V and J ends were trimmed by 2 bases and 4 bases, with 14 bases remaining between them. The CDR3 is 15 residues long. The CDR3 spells CASSLRGGTGTEAFF. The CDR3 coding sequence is TGTGCCAGCAGTTTACGGGGGGGAACCGGCACTGAAGCTTTCTTT.

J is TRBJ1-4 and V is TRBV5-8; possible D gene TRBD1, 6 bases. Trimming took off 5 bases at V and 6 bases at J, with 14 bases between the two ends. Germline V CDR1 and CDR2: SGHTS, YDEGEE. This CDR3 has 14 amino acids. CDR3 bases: TGTGCCAGCAGTGACCGGGACAAGGATGAAAAACTGTTTTTT. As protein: CASSDRDKDEKLFF.

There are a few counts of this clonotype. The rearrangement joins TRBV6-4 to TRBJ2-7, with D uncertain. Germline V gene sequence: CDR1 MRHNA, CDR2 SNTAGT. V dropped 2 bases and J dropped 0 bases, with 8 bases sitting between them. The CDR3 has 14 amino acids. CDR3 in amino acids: CASSDMALSYEQYF. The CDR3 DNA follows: TGTGCCAGCAGTGACATGGCCCTCTCCTACGAGCAGTACTTC.

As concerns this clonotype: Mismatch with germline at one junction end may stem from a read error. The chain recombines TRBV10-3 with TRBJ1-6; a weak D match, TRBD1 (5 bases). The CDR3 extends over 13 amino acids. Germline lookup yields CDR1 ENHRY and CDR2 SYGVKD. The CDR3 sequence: CASSEQENSPLHF. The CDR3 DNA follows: TGTGCCAGCAGTGAACAGGAAAATTCACCCCTCCACTTT.